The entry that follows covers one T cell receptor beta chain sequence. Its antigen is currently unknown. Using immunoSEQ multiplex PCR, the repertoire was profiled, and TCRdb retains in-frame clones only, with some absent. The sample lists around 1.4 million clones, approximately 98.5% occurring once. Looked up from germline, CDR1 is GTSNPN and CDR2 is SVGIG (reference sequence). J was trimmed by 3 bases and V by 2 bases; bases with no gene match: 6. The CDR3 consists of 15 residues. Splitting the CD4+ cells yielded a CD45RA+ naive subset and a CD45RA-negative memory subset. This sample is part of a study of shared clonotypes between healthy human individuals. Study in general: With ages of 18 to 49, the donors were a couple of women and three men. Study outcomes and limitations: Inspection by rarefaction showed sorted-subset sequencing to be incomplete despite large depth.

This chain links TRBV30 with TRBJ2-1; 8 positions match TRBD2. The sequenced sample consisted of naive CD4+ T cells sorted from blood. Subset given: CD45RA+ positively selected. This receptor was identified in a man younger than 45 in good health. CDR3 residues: CAWSPSGRVYNEQFF. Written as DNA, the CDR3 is TGTGCCTGGAGTCCCTCCGGGAGGGTCTACAATGAGCAGTTCTTC. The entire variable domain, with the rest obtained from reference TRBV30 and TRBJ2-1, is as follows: SQTIHQWPATLVQPVGSPLSLECTVEGTSNPNLYWYRQAAGRGLQLLFYSVGIGQISSEVPQNLSASRPQDRQFILSSKKLLLSDSGFYLCAWSPSGRVYNEQFFGPGTRLTVL.